This T cell receptor (beta chain) was captured by sequencing in a study of early T cells in non-severe SARS-CoV-2 infection. Study background: Investigators sequenced bulk RNA drawn from unsorted whole blood, and chains remained unpaired.

Unique molecular identifiers were attached to individual cDNA molecules. TCRdb called the 5' RACE reads again in MiXCR, with one record for every CDR3 protein. There are over 75,000 distinct CDR3 sequences in the sample; under 15% occur only once, and around 2.4% lies in the top ten. Study-level points and caveats: VDJdb-based matching was biased toward anti-spike CD8 responses and missed private and CD4 specificities.

To note about this clonotype: Its antigen is currently unknown. This sequence may be a read error, since a much larger clone differs from it by one base. Lacking the conserved final phenylalanine or tryptophan, this CDR3 likely reflects a read error.

Trimming took off 5 bases at V and 1 base at J, with 20 bases between the two ends. The CDR3 has 16 amino acids. Looked up from germline, CDR1 is DFQATT and CDR2 is SNEGSKA (reference sequence). The chain combines TRBV20-1 with TRBJ1-1, with a tentative D call TRBD1 (6 bases). This clonotype was obtained from an adult who was a healthcare worker with PCR-confirmed SARS-CoV-2 infection or an uninfected control (not recorded which). Specimen: whole blood. CDR3 coding DNA: TGCAGTGCTTTCAGGGGAAGGGAGTATCAGAACACTGAAGCTTTCCTT. Its protein is CSAFRGREYQNTEAFL.